The 15 T cell receptor beta chains reported below all come from one sample, sequenced in a study of blood T cells in healthy people across ages (dated by TCRdb to between 2015 and 2016). Library preparation used 5' RACE. The instrument was an Illumina HiSeq 2500. A second PCR of about 7 to 12 cycles was run with a J-beta primer mix and a sample-barcoded 5' primer. In-frame beta chains were kept once TCRdb had trimmed the public reads at Q25 with fastp and called clones with MiXCR. CDR3 protein duplicates are merged, each entry listing the most common genes and DNA. This sample has roughly 1.6 million distinct CDR3 sequences in its table, and 30% to 35% of those were observed once. Jointly, the top ten make up approximately 11% of the sample. The sample consisted of blood. The receptors stem from a woman aged 30 to 39 in good health.

In its sample, this clonotype was seen a few times. The J gene is TRBJ2-5, the V gene TRBV6-5; 9 bases align to TRBD1. J lost 4 bases, V lost 5 bases, and 2 bases had no gene match. CDR1 is MNHEY, CDR2 SVGAGI, per germline. The CDR3 is made up of 13 amino acids. CDR3 sequence (DNA): TGTGCCAGCAGTGCGGACAGGGGAGAGACCCAGTACTTC. Translating it yields CASSADRGETQYF.

The chain joins TRBV30 to TRBJ1-4; tentatively, D is TRBD1 (6 bases). The CDR3 has 13 residues. CDR1 is GTSNPN, CDR2 SVGIG, per germline (reference sequence). The V and J ends lost 4 bases and 7 bases respectively, with 13 bases between them. CDR3 DNA: TGTGCCTGGACAGGGGCAGTTGGTGAAAAACTGTTTTTT. This gives the protein CAWTGAVGEKLFF.

The chain links TRBV10-1 to TRBJ2-5; D call uncertain. The CDR3 loop spans 16 amino acids. The germline CDR1 and CDR2 sequences are WNHNN and SYGVQD (reference sequence). V was clipped by 0 bases and J by 2 bases, with 13 bases between them. The CDR3 region is CASSESNSGQQETQYF. The CDR3 coding sequence is TGCGCCAGCAGTGAGTCGAATTCCGGGCAGCAAGAGACCCAGTACTTC.

CDR3 DNA sequence: TGTGCCAGCAGCTTTGACGGCGGGTACAACGAGCAGTACTTC. Amino acid sequence: CASSFDGGYNEQYF. This chain uses TRBV9 with TRBJ2-7, with D possibly being TRBD2 (5 bases). Germline V gene lookup returns CDR1 SGDLS and CDR2 YYNGEE. The CDR3 is 14 residues long. V was trimmed by 4 bases and J by 5 bases, leaving 16 bases between them.

The chain recombines TRBV20-1 with TRBJ1-4, with D maybe TRBD1 (5 bases). Trimming removed 0 bases at V and 0 bases at J, with 17 bases between. The CDR3 runs 18 residues. Looked up from germline, CDR1 is DFQATT and CDR2 is SNEGSKA (reference sequence). DNA for the CDR3: TGCAGTGCTAGAGATATGGCAGGGTGGGTCGCAACTAATGAAAAACTGTTTTTT. Translation gives CSARDMAGWVATNEKLFF.

There are a few counts of this clonotype. The CDR3 reads CASSPPLGIYEQYF. The CDR3 bases are TGTGCCAGCAGTCCCCCATTAGGAATTTACGAGCAGTACTTC. The chain carries TRBV28 and TRBJ2-7, with unresolved D. The V and J ends lost 5 bases and 4 bases respectively, with 15 bases between them. The CDR3 has 14 residues. Germline CDR1 and CDR2: MDHEN and SYDVKM.

The J gene is TRBJ1-5, the V gene TRBV27; D not certain. The CDR3 consists of 16 residues. V was clipped by 5 bases and J by 4 bases, with 18 bases between them. CDR1 and CDR2 from the germline V gene are MNHEY and SMNVEV (reference sequence). CDR3 bases: TGTGCCAGCAGTCCCGTTGTCGGCGGAGCGAATCAGCCCCAGCATTTT. Protein sequence: CASSPVVGGANQPQHF.

V and J are TRBV19 and TRBJ2-3; D is unclear. CDR1 is LNHDA, CDR2 SQIVND, per germline (reference sequence). Trimming left V 10 bases short and J 0 bases short, with 11 bases between. This CDR3 has 13 residues. This chain's CDR3 is CATNLPSTDTQYF. The CDR3 coding sequence is TGTGCCACTAACCTTCCTAGCACAGATACGCAGTATTTT. The whole variable domain, filled in from reference TRBV19 and TRBJ2-3, reads DGGITQSPKYLFRKEGQNVTLSCEQNLNHDAMYWYRQDPGQGLRLIYYSQIVNDFQKGDIAEGYSVSREKKESFPLTVTSAQKNPTAFYLCATNLPSTDTQYFGPGTRLTVL.

The chain recombines TRBV19 with TRBJ2-7, with D unclear. The V gene lost 8 bases and the J gene lost 3 bases, with 5 bases spanning the gap. Germline CDR1 reads LNHDA; CDR2 reads SQIVND (reference sequence). CDR3 length equals 10 residues. CDR3 amino acids: CASPLYEQYF. DNA for the CDR3: TGTGCCAGTCCTCTCTACGAGCAGTACTTC.

The chain joins TRBV14 to TRBJ2-5; maybe TRBD2 (5 bases). Deletions cut 4 bases from V and 5 bases from J, with 14 bases between. Germline CDR1 SGHDN, CDR2 FVKESK. The CDR3 length is 14 residues. The CDR3 nucleotides are TGTGCCAGCAGCCCCCCTAGCCATCGGGAGACCCAGTACTTC. Its translation is CASSPPSHRETQYF.

The chain is built from TRBV10-3 and TRBJ2-7; D ambiguous. Looked up from germline, CDR1 is ENHRY and CDR2 is SYGVKD. The CDR3 runs 15 residues. The ends were cut back, 6 bases at V and 1 base at J, with 16 bases in the middle. The CDR3 region is CAIRVLGKLSYEQYF. CDR3 DNA: TGTGCCATCAGGGTCTTAGGGAAACTTTCCTACGAGCAGTACTTC.

This clonotype was seen more than once but under ten times. This rearrangement joins TRBV7-3 to TRBJ2-3, with TRBD1 matching over 7 bases. Trimming removed 0 bases from V and 5 bases from J; junction bases left unmatched: 11. Per the germline V gene, CDR1 is SGHTA and CDR2 is FQGTGA. There are 17 residues in the CDR3. The CDR3 sequence: CASSLTGGTWSGDTQYF. The CDR3 DNA reads as TGTGCCAGCAGCTTAACAGGGGGCACATGGTCAGGAGATACGCAGTATTTT. Using reference TRBV7-3 and TRBJ2-3 for the parts outside the CDR3, the full variable domain is GAGVSQTPSNKVTEKGKYVELRCDPISGHTALYWYRQSLGQGPEFLIYFQGTGAADDSGLPNDRFFAVRPEGSVSTLKIQRTERGDSAVYLCASSLTGGTWSGDTQYFGPGTRLTVL.

The CDR3, as DNA: TGCAGTGCATCCGGGATCCAAAACATTCAGTACTTC. As protein: CSASGIQNIQYF. This rearrangement joins TRBV20-1 to TRBJ2-4; maybe TRBD2 (5 bases). Germline values: CDR1 DFQATT, CDR2 SNEGSKA (reference sequence). The CDR3 is made up of 12 amino acids. The ends were cut back, 6 bases at V and 5 bases at J, with 11 bases in the middle.

The V gene is TRBV5-5, the J gene TRBJ2-7; TRBD1 aligns across 11 bases. Germline V lookup: CDR1 SGHKS, CDR2 YYEKEE (reference sequence). V gave up 6 bases and J gave up 2 bases; unmatched junction bases: 7. The CDR3 is 15 residues long. The CDR3 DNA follows: TGTGCCAGCAAAAAGGCGGGACAGGGGGCCTACGAGCAGTACTTC. Protein sequence: CASKKAGQGAYEQYF.

The sample holds a few counts of this clonotype. The CDR3 is CASSPHRRGTDTQYF. CDR3 DNA sequence: TGCGCCAGCAGCCCCCATCGTCGGGGCACAGATACGCAGTATTTT. This chain links TRBV5-1 with TRBJ2-3; D gene uncertain. The CDR3 has 15 amino acids. Deletions cut 4 bases from V and 1 base from J, with 13 bases between. Looked up from germline, CDR1 is SGHRS and CDR2 is YFSETQ.